This T cell receptor beta chain was obtained from a study of Ad26.COV2.S vaccination and SARS-CoV-2 variants. General study findings and limits: The study found similar non-spike TCR breadth in vaccine and placebo recipients.

Sequencing used immunoSEQ multiplex PCR; TCRdb keeps in-frame clones, though not all of them. The table has about 400,000 clones, approximately 90% seen once; the top ten hold 1.9%. CDR3 length: 16 amino acids. Germline V gene lookup returns CDR1 PRHDT and CDR2 FYEKMQ (reference sequence). V was clipped by 0 bases and J by 0 bases, with 11 bases between them. To note about this clone: No antigen is known for it.

Treatment specified: 19 received Ad26.COV2.S at low or high dose, single or two shots; roughly five received placebo; per-sample allocation not given. Sampling was performed 63 days after the first vaccine or placebo injection. Adults aged 18-55 years in Boston included the donor. Ad26 vector vaccine expressed Wuhan-strain SARS-CoV-2 spike. The sequencing here drew on peripheral blood, taken in a trial of Ad26.COV2.S vaccine versus placebo. This TCR was recovered from a person aged 18 to 59 who received the Ad26.COV2.S COVID-19 vaccine or a placebo. The rearrangement links TRBV13 to TRBJ1-1; tentative D call: TRBD1 (6 bases). CDR3 region: CASSLGGALLNTEAFF. The DNA of the CDR3 is TGTGCCAGCAGCTTAGGGGGGGCACTCCTGAACACTGAAGCTTTCTTT.